Sequencing of this T cell receptor (beta chain) was carried out in a study of blood T cell repertoires in COVID-19. The overall study: The United States, Italy and Spain were the sources of the acute and convalescent COVID-19 samples. Sample material is recorded as cDNA or gDNA derived from T cells, B-cell-depleted T cells, or PBMCs.

Authors' methods: For nucleated cells, counts were estimated from reference gene primer amplification. TCRdb keeps only in-frame clones here, not all; method: immunoSEQ multiplex PCR. V, J and clone size reflect that table, while D and trimming were determined from the DNA. The sample shows some 38,000 clones, 90% of them seen only once. V shed 4 bases and J shed 1 base, with 17 bases lying between them. The CDR3 sequence is 16 residues long. What was sequenced was peripheral blood. This chain joins TRBV5-3 and TRBJ1-2; maybe TRBD1 (6 bases). TRBV5-3 carries the ORF label, with uncertain function. The TCR sequence derives from a man in his 60s with active or convalescent COVID-19. The CDR3 sequence: CARSPQSGTSNYGYTF. The CDR3 coding sequence is TGTGCCAGAAGCCCTCAGTCCGGGACAAGTAACTATGGCTACACCTTC.